Each of the 17 T cell receptor beta chains below was sequenced from the same sample in a study of blood T cell repertoires in COVID-19 (dated by TCRdb to between 2020 and 2021). Receptor amplification or capture employed the immunoSEQ multiplex PCR assay. TCRdb took over this immuneACCESS table, retaining in-frame rearrangements with V and J assigned. Such tables are incomplete; in checked studies, under half of the missing clones stem from an unresolved V gene, and the remainder is unexplained. The sample has roughly 120,000 clones on record, over 75% of them singletons. The top ten clones comprise under 2% of the sample. Sequenced sample: peripheral blood. Receptors originate from a human donor with active COVID-19. The donor label of this sample is uncertain.

The CDR3 region is CASSVVSAGVNTEAFF. In DNA form, the CDR3 reads TGTGCCAGCAGCGTAGTGTCGGCAGGGGTGAACACTGAAGCTTTCTTT. This chain joins TRBV9 and TRBJ1-1; D is possibly TRBD1 (6 bases). Germline-derived CDR1 and CDR2 are SGDLS and YYNGEE. The CDR3 consists of 16 residues. Trimming stripped 0 bases from V and 0 bases from J, with 12 bases between.

The V call is TRBV4-1, the J call TRBJ2-2; 7 nucleotides agree with TRBD2. Trimming at V came to 1 base and at J to 4 bases, leaving 6 bases not matched to a gene. CDR1 is MGHRA and CDR2 is YSYEKL in the germline V gene. The CDR3 runs 16 residues. CDR3 residues: CASSQVGGGITGELFF. CDR3 bases: TGCGCCAGCAGCCAAGTTGGCGGGGGTATCACCGGGGAGCTGTTTTTT.

The chain uses TRBV7-2 and TRBJ1-2; 7 bases line up with TRBD1. The CDR3 is 13 amino acids. CDR1 and CDR2 from the germline V gene are SGHTA and FQGNSA. V shed 4 bases and J 8 bases; nucleotides not matched to a gene: 7. The CDR3 coding sequence is TGTGCCAGCAGCTCCTCACAGGGGAGAGGCTACACCTTC. Its protein is CASSSSQGRGYTF. Supplemented by reference TRBV7-2 and TRBJ1-2, the full variable domain reads GAGVSQSPSNKVTEKGKDVELRCDPISGHTALYWYRQSLGQGLEFLIYFQGNSAPDKSGLPSDRFSAERTGGSVSTLTIQRTQQEDSAVYLCASSSSQGRGYTFGSGTRLTVV.

The V gene is TRBV28, the J gene TRBJ1-1; TRBD1 matches 9 bases. From germline, CDR1 is MDHEN and CDR2 SYDVKM. This CDR3 is 21 amino acids long. J gave up 3 bases and V 4 bases, and 24 bases lay outside the gene matches. CDR3: CASSSLGPLFRKQGADTEAFF. In DNA form, the CDR3 reads TGTGCCAGCAGTTCTCTGGGACCTCTCTTCAGAAAACAGGGGGCGGACACTGAAGCTTTCTTT.

In nucleotides, the CDR3 is TGTGCCAGCTCACCACCCGGGGGAGGGTCCTACGAGCAGTACTTC. It specifies CASSPPGGGSYEQYF. This sequence joins TRBV18 and TRBJ2-7, with 7 nucleotides matching TRBD2. Trimming cost V 0 bases and J 1 base; bases outside gene matches: 3. CDR3 length: 15 amino acids. Germline V gene data show CDR1 as KGHSH and CDR2 as LQKENI. Complete variable domain (other parts from reference TRBV18 and TRBJ2-7): NAGVMQNPRHLVRRRGQEARLRCSPMKGHSHVYWYRQLPEEGLKFMVYLQKENIIDESGMPKERFSAEFPKEGPSILRIQQVVRGDSAAYFCASSPPGGGSYEQYFGPGTRLTVT.

V and J are TRBV14 and TRBJ1-2, with D unclear. The CDR3 is 14 residues long. Germline lookup yields CDR1 SGHDN and CDR2 FVKESK. V was pared by 1 base and J by 3 bases, with 9 bases between. This chain's CDR3 is CASSQVNRDYGYTF. As DNA, the CDR3 is TGTGCCAGCAGCCAAGTCAACAGAGACTATGGCTACACCTTC.

This chain uses TRBV10-3 with TRBJ2-7, with a possible D match to TRBD2 (5 bases). V was trimmed by 7 bases and J by 4 bases, leaving 14 bases between them. CDR3 length: 13 amino acids. Per the germline V gene, CDR1 is ENHRY and CDR2 is SYGVKD. The CDR3 here is CAINSGLSYEQYF. The CDR3 coding sequence is TGTGCCATCAACTCCGGACTCAGTTACGAGCAGTACTTC.

The chain carries TRBV6-1 and TRBJ1-4; unclear D gene. This CDR3 region has 16 residues. The germline V gene has CDR1 MNHNS and CDR2 SASEGT. The germline V and J ends were trimmed by 0 bases and 6 bases, with 14 bases remaining between them. The CDR3 nucleotides read TGTGCCAGCAGTGAAGCGCACGGCCCCGGGGATGAAAAACTGTTTTTT. Protein product: CASSEAHGPGDEKLFF.

Comments on this clone: In the same sample, other DNA sequences code for this CDR3. The chain employs TRBV29-1 and TRBJ1-2; tentatively, D is TRBD1 (6 bases). The V and J ends lost 6 bases and 4 bases respectively, with 12 bases between them. In germline, CDR1 is SQVTM, CDR2 ANQGSEA. This CDR3 region has 12 residues. CDR3 region: CSVPTGIYGYTF. In DNA form, the CDR3 reads TGCAGCGTCCCAACAGGGATCTATGGCTACACCTTC. The variable domain in full, with the rest retrieved from reference TRBV29-1 and TRBJ1-2, is SAVISQKPSRDICQRGTSLTIQCQVDSQVTMMFWYRQQPGQSLTLIATANQGSEATYESGFVIDKFPISRPNLTFSTLTVSNMSPEDSSIYLCSVPTGIYGYTFGSGTRLTVV.

J is TRBJ2-7 and V is TRBV2, with 10 positions matching TRBD1. The CDR3 is made up of 15 amino acids. Trimming took 6 bases from V and 5 from J; bases not matched to a gene: 10. Germline CDR1 SNHLY, CDR2 FYNNEI. The CDR3 DNA reads TGTGCCAGCAGGGAATGGGGGACAGGGGTGGACGAGCAGTACTTC. Encoded protein: CASREWGTGVDEQYF.

V gene TRBV10-3 combines with J gene TRBJ2-7; TRBD1 matches at 8 bases. V lost 4 bases and J lost 5; bases outside the gene matches: 19. Germline V gene data show CDR1 as ENHRY and CDR2 as SYGVKD. This CDR3 has 18 amino acids. The CDR3, as DNA: TGTGCCATCAGTGCACCGGACAGGGTAAAACCCACTCCCCACGAGCAGTACTTC. It codes for CAISAPDRVKPTPHEQYF.

The J gene is TRBJ2-4, the V gene TRBV4-1; no definite D call. The ends were cut back, 0 bases at V and 6 bases at J, with 9 bases in the middle. The CDR3 length is 14 residues. In germline, CDR1 is MGHRA, CDR2 YSYEKL. The CDR3 region is CASSQELPLNIQYF. For the CDR3, the DNA is TGCGCCAGCAGCCAAGAACTCCCGCTAAACATTCAGTACTTC.

The chain combines TRBV6-2 or TRBV6-3 with TRBJ2-6; tentative D call: TRBD2 (6 bases). Germline V gene sequence: CDR1 MNHEY, CDR2 SVGEGT. Between the trimmed V and J ends, which lost 6 bases and 0 bases, there was a span of 9 bases. The CDR3 consists of 15 residues. CDR3 region: CASSPGGSGANVLTF. For the CDR3, the DNA is TGTGCCAGCAGCCCCGGGGGCTCTGGGGCCAACGTCCTGACTTTC.

This chain joins TRBV4-1 and TRBJ2-1, with TRBD2 matching over 10 bases. From germline, CDR1 is MGHRA and CDR2 YSYEKL. Unmatched junction bases numbered 4, after V lost 1 base and J lost 1 base. The CDR3 totals 17 residues. CDR3 amino acids: CASSQVRTSGSYNEQFF. CDR3 in DNA: TGCGCCAGCAGCCAAGTTAGGACTAGCGGTTCCTACAATGAGCAGTTCTTC.

This clone was counted a single time. The rearrangement links TRBV7-9 to TRBJ2-3; D uncertain. Germline CDR1 is SEHNR and CDR2 is FQNEAQ (reference sequence). CDR3 size: 15 residues. The ends were cut back, 2 bases at V and 4 bases at J, with 13 bases in the middle. As DNA, the CDR3 is TGTGCCAGCAGCTTATGGGTTGGAGACGCAGATACGCAGTATTTT. Amino acid sequence: CASSLWVGDADTQYF.

This clone was detected a few times. The chain carries TRBV28 and TRBJ1-3; D gene ambiguous. The CDR3 contains 13 residues. Germline V gene data show CDR1 as MDHEN and CDR2 as SYDVKM. With 3 bases removed from V and 13 bases from J, the gap between germline ends came to 16 bases. The CDR3 loop is CASSFTLSGSIYF. CDR3 DNA: TGTGCCAGCAGTTTTACCCTATCCGGGAGTATATATTTT.

This chain connects TRBV18 to TRBJ1-1, with D hard to call. V was pared by 5 bases and J by 0 bases, with 10 bases between. The germline gives CDR1 KGHSH, CDR2 LQKENI. The CDR3 has 14 residues. CDR3 nucleotide sequence: TGTGCCAGCTCAACCTCTATCATGAACACTGAAGCTTTCTTT. Translating gives CASSTSIMNTEAFF.